This T cell receptor (beta chain) was retrieved from a study of beta chain features in type 1 diabetes. Germline V lookup: CDR1 MNHEY, CDR2 SVGAGI. With V trimmed by 2 bases and J by 4 bases, 4 bases remained unmatched. The CDR3 spans 14 residues. Expressed TCRB transcripts were sequenced because the isolated RNA had all been reverse transcribed beforehand. TCRdb's table, derived via immunoSEQ multiplex PCR, lists solely in-frame clones and lacks some. Of about 400,000 clones in the sample, 10% to 15% are singletons; the top ten hold more than 0.015%. The sample comprised naive CD4+ T cells from blood. The receptor comes from a man younger than 35 in good health. This chain joins TRBV6-5 and TRBJ1-1; 7 nucleotides align to TRBD1. CDR3 DNA sequence: TGTGCCAGCAGTTACGTCCGGACAGGCACTGAAGCTTTCTTT. Its protein product is CASSYVRTGTEAFF.